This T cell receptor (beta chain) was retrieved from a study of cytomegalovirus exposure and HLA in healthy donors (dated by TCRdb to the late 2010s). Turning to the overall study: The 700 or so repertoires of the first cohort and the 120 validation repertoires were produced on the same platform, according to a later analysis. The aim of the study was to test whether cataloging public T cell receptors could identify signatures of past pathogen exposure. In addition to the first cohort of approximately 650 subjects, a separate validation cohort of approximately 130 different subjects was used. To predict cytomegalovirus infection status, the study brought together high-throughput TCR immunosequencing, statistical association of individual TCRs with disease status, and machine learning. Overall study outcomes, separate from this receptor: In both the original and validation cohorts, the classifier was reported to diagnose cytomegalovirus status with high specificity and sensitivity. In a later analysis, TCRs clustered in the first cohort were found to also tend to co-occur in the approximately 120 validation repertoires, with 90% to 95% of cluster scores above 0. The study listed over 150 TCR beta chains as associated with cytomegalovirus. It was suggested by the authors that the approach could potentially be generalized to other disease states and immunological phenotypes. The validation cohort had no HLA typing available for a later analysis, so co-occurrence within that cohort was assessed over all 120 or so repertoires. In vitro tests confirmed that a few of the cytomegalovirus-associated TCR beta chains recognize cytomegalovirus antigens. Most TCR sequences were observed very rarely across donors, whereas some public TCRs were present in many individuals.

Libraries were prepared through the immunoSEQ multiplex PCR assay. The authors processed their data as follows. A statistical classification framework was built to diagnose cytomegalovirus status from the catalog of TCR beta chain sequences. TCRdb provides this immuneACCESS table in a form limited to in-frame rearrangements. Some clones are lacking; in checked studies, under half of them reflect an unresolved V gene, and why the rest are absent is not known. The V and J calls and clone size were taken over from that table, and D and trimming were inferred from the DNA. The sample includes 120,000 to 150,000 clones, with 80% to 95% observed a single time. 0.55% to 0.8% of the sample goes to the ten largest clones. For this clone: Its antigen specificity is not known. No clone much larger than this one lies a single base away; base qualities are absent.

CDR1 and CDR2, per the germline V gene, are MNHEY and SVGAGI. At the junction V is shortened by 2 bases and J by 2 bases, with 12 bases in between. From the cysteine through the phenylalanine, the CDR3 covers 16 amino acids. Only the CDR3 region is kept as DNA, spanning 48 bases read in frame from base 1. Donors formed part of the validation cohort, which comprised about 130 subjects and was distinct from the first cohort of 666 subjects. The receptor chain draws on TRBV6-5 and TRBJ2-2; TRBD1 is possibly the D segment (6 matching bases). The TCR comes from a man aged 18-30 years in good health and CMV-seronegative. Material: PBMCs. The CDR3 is CASSYKWGQNTGELFF. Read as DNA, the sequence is TGTGCCAGCAGTTACAAGTGGGGACAAAACACCGGGGAGCTGTTTTTT.